The 32 T cell receptor beta chains below were found in one sample sequenced in a study of blood T cell repertoires in COVID-19. TCRdb's copy holds only in-frame clones and misses some; the assay was immunoSEQ multiplex PCR. The sample holds approximately 300,000 clones; under 90% are singletons and the top ten take 5.2%. Sequencing was done on a sample of PBMCs or T cells enriched from blood (not recorded which). The receptors come from a man aged 60 to 69 who had recovered from COVID-19.

The V call is TRBV11-2, the J call TRBJ1-1, with 7 bases lining up with TRBD1. The length of the CDR3 is 15 residues. Germline V lookup: CDR1 SGHAT, CDR2 FQNNGV. J was trimmed by 0 bases and V by 1 base; bases with no gene match: 2. Written as DNA, the CDR3 is TGTGCCAGCAGCTTAGGTACAGGGGTGAACACTGAAGCTTTCTTT. Translating gives CASSLGTGVNTEAFF.

The chain links TRBV19 to TRBJ1-1; maybe TRBD1 (6 bases). V gave up 3 bases and J gave up 0 bases, with 14 bases separating them. Germline V gene lookup returns CDR1 LNHDA and CDR2 SQIVND (reference sequence). The CDR3 loop spans 16 amino acids. The CDR3 sequence is CASSISPDRLNTEAFF. The CDR3 nucleotides are TGTGCCAGTAGTATTTCCCCCGACAGGTTGAACACTGAAGCTTTCTTT.

The rearrangement joins TRBV28 to TRBJ2-2, with unresolved D. V was cut by 3 bases and J by 0 bases, with 8 bases left in between. This CDR3 contains 15 residues. Germline CDR1 MDHEN, CDR2 SYDVKM. The CDR3 here is CASSLNSPNTGELFF. For the CDR3, the DNA is TGTGCCAGCAGTTTGAACAGCCCGAACACCGGGGAGCTGTTTTTT.

V is TRBV28 and J is TRBJ2-7, with 11 bases identical to TRBD2. Trimming removed 4 bases from V and 3 bases from J; junction bases left unmatched: 8. This CDR3 spans 16 amino acids. The V gene's germline CDR1 is MDHEN and CDR2 SYDVKM. The CDR3 bases are TGTGCCAGCAGTTCAGATACTAGCGGGAGCAACTACGAGCAGTACTTC. The encoded protein is CASSSDTSGSNYEQYF.

Concerning this clone: In the same sample, other DNA sequences code for this CDR3. The gene calls are TRBV6-4 and TRBJ2-2; D ambiguous. V lost 6 bases, J lost 1 base, and 6 bases lay in between. This CDR3 contains 13 residues. The V gene's germline CDR1 is MRHNA and CDR2 SNTAGT. The DNA of the CDR3 is TGTGCCAGCAGCAGACAGAACACCGGGGAGCTGTTTTTT. Encoded protein: CASSRQNTGELFF.

This chain links TRBV5-1 with TRBJ2-1; D may be TRBD1 (5 bases). This CDR3 has 14 residues. Germline V gene data show CDR1 as SGHRS and CDR2 as YFSETQ. Trimming shortened V by 5 bases and J by 7 bases, and 16 bases separated the two germline ends. Written as DNA, the CDR3 is TGCGCCAGCAGTCCAGGACACATCTTTAATGAGCAGTTCTTC. It specifies CASSPGHIFNEQFF.

The V and J genes are TRBV7-2 and TRBJ2-3, with TRBD2 identical over 7 bases. CDR3 length: 14 amino acids. Germline CDR1 and CDR2: SGHTA and FQGNSA. Trimming at V came to 5 bases and at J to 4 bases, leaving 6 bases not matched to a gene. The CDR3 nucleotides are TGTGCCAGCAGCACGGGAGGCCCCTCAGATACGCAGTATTTT. Translation gives CASSTGGPSDTQYF. Using reference TRBV7-2 and TRBJ2-3 for the parts outside the CDR3, the full variable domain is GAGVSQSPSNKVTEKGKDVELRCDPISGHTALYWYRQSLGQGLEFLIYFQGNSAPDKSGLPSDRFSAERTGGSVSTLTIQRTQQEDSAVYLCASSTGGPSDTQYFGPGTRLTVL.

The chain couples TRBV6-5 to TRBJ1-2; 7 bases map to TRBD1. Germline V gene sequence: CDR1 MNHEY, CDR2 SVGAGI. With 7 bases clipped from V and 4 bases from J, the junction kept 6 bases outside the gene matches. The CDR3 loop spans 13 amino acids. CDR3 sequence: CASKGGQPYGYTF. The CDR3 DNA follows: TGTGCCAGCAAGGGGGGACAGCCCTATGGCTACACCTTC.

In its sample, this clone was seen a few times. This chain joins TRBV28 and TRBJ2-5; 10 bases agree with TRBD1. The CDR3 extends over 16 amino acids. In germline, CDR1 is MDHEN, CDR2 SYDVKM. V shed 8 bases and J 7 bases; nucleotides not matched to a gene: 16. CDR3 nucleotide sequence: TGTGCCAGCTCCGTATCGGGACAGGGGAGGGTAGTGACCCAGTACTTC. The encoded protein is CASSVSGQGRVVTQYF.

The chain employs TRBV6-6 and TRBJ1-5; D may be TRBD1 (6 bases). The CDR3 is 20 amino acids. Trimming left V 5 bases short and J 0 bases short, with 26 bases between. Per the germline V gene, CDR1 is MNHNY and CDR2 is SVGAGI (reference sequence). CDR3 sequence (DNA): TGTGCCAGCAGTCCCTCCACGGGACATAGGGTAGCATATAGCAATCAGCCCCAGCATTTT. It specifies CASSPSTGHRVAYSNQPQHF.

The rearrangement joins TRBV5-1 to TRBJ2-1; weak D call: TRBD1 (6 bases). The ends were cut back, 6 bases at V and 6 bases at J, with 22 bases in the middle. Germline V gives CDR1 SGHRS, CDR2 YFSETQ. The length of the CDR3 is 16 residues. As DNA, the CDR3 is TGCGCCAGCACCCTCCAAGGGGGATGGCAGGGCAATGAGCAGTTCTTC. Translation: CASTLQGGWQGNEQFF.

This clone was seen once. The rearrangement uses TRBV27 and TRBJ2-1; 12 nucleotides align to TRBD2. There are 20 residues in the CDR3. Germline CDR1 MNHEY, CDR2 SMNVEV (reference sequence). The junction had 16 bases not matched to a gene; V was cut back by 5 bases and J by 2 bases. The CDR3, as DNA: TGTGCCAGCAGTACCCCCGGGCGACTAGCGGGAGCCCAACCCTACAATGAGCAGTTCTTC. It specifies CASSTPGRLAGAQPYNEQFF.

Only one count was recorded for this clone. J is TRBJ2-1 and V is TRBV5-1; 9 bases align to TRBD2. The germline gives CDR1 SGHRS, CDR2 YFSETQ. Germline trimming cut 0 bases from V and 13 bases from J; bases unmatched to any gene: 5. The CDR3 is 13 residues long. CDR3 nucleotides: TGCGCCAGCAGCTTGGAGACTAGCGGCGTACAGTTCTTC. Translation: CASSLETSGVQFF.

The table lists this clone with a count of one. The rearrangement links TRBV5-1 to TRBJ1-1; 12 positions match TRBD1. This CDR3 has 18 amino acids. CDR1 SGHRS and CDR2 YFSETQ come from the germline V gene. V was clipped by 4 bases and J by 0 bases; unmatched bases: 10. The chain's CDR3 is CASSRGTGGTLLNTEAFF. The CDR3 DNA reads TGCGCCAGCAGCAGAGGGACAGGGGGCACTCTATTGAACACTGAAGCTTTCTTT.

This clone appeared a single time. The chain uses TRBV7-2 and TRBJ1-4, with D unresolved. Germline CDR1 is SGHTA and CDR2 is FQGNSA. The CDR3 consists of 14 residues. Between the trimmed V and J ends, which lost 3 bases and 2 bases, there was a span of 7 bases. CDR3 residues: CASSFGGTNEKLFF. The CDR3 bases are TGTGCCAGCAGCTTCGGAGGGACTAATGAAAAACTGTTTTTT.

This chain joins TRBV24-1 and TRBJ2-5; D possibly corresponds to TRBD1 (5 bases). Germline V gene data show CDR1 as KGHDR and CDR2 as SFDVKD. The CDR3 runs 16 residues. V shed 5 bases and J shed 4 bases, with 19 bases lying between them. CDR3 DNA: TGTGCCACCAGTGCGTCAGGGATTCCGGACCCAGAGACCCAGTACTTC. This translates into CATSASGIPDPETQYF.

This clone was seen a handful of times. The chain combines TRBV7-9 with TRBJ2-7, with TRBD2 as a possible D gene (7 bases). This CDR3 region has 13 residues. Trimming took off 8 bases at V and 5 bases at J, with 16 bases between the two ends. From germline, CDR1 is SEHNR and CDR2 FQNEAQ (reference sequence). CDR3 residues: CASSRGGVDEQYF. CDR3 in DNA: TGTGCCAGCTCCCGAGGGGGGGTCGACGAGCAGTACTTC. Using reference TRBV7-9 and TRBJ2-7 for the parts outside the CDR3, the full variable domain is DTGVSQNPRHKITKRGQNVTFRCDPISEHNRLYWYRQTLGQGPEFLTYFQNEAQLEKSRLLSDRFSAERPKGSFSTLEIQRTEQGDSAMYLCASSRGGVDEQYFGPGTRLTVT.

CDR3 nucleotides: TGTGCCAGCAGCTTGGGGCCGTCAGTGAACACTGAAGCTTTCTTT. Translated, it gives CASSLGPSVNTEAFF. This chain joins TRBV5-5 and TRBJ1-1; D gene unclear. Per the germline V gene, CDR1 is SGHKS and CDR2 is YYEKEE (reference sequence). Trimming shortened V by 0 bases and J by 0 bases, and 9 bases separated the two germline ends. The CDR3 is 15 residues long.

The V and J genes are TRBV19 and TRBJ2-7; 14 bases fit TRBD2. The CDR3 spans 15 residues. Germline CDR1 LNHDA, CDR2 SQIVND (reference sequence). V was pared by 3 bases and J by 5 bases, with 3 bases of the junction left unmatched. DNA of the CDR3: TGTGCCAGTAGTATCGGGACTAGCGGGAGCCACGAGCAGTACTTC. Its protein product is CASSIGTSGSHEQYF.

Only one count was recorded for this clone. The chain employs TRBV18 and TRBJ2-1, with 8 positions matching TRBD1. Per the germline V gene, CDR1 is KGHSH and CDR2 is LQKENI. This CDR3 is built from 15 residues. Trimming took 3 bases from V and 7 from J; bases not matched to a gene: 8. DNA of the CDR3: TGTGCCAGCTCACCCGGGACAGGAAGAGAGAATGAGCAGTTCTTC. Residues: CASSPGTGRENEQFF.

This clone was observed a handful of times. This sample also contains other DNA sequences that code for the same CDR3. J is TRBJ2-7 and V is TRBV28, with a possible D match to TRBD1 (6 bases). CDR3 size: 14 residues. Trimming cost V 5 bases and J 0 bases, with 11 bases left between them. CDR1 and CDR2 from the germline V gene are MDHEN and SYDVKM. DNA of the CDR3: TGTGCCAGCAGTCTCACAGGGAGCTCCTACGAGCAGTACTTC. As protein: CASSLTGSSYEQYF.

The rearrangement uses TRBV5-4 and TRBJ2-2, with 8 bases aligning to TRBD1. V was pared by 4 bases and J by 0 bases, with 5 bases of the junction left unmatched. The germline V gene encodes CDR1 SGHNT and CDR2 YYREEE (reference sequence). The CDR3 is made up of 16 amino acids. This CDR3 is CASSPPGQANTGELFF. Here the CDR3 DNA reads TGTGCCAGCAGCCCGCCGGGACAGGCGAACACCGGGGAGCTGTTTTTT.

In its sample, this clone was seen a few times. The rearrangement uses TRBV28 and TRBJ2-7, with 12 bases fitting TRBD2. This CDR3 is 19 amino acids long. Trimming took 5 bases from V and 2 from J; bases not matched to a gene: 16. CDR1 is MDHEN and CDR2 is SYDVKM in the germline V gene. This chain's CDR3 is CASSRPASGRAFFAYEQYF. DNA of the CDR3: TGTGCCAGCAGTCGACCTGCTAGCGGGAGGGCCTTTTTCGCCTACGAGCAGTACTTC.

Here the CDR3 reads CASSLFPPRDSVREAFF. The CDR3 DNA follows: TGTGCCAGCAGTTTATTCCCCCCCCGGGACAGCGTTCGCGAGGCTTTCTTT. The chain is built from TRBV28 and TRBJ1-1, with TRBD1 matching 7 bases. The V segment lost 1 base and the J segment 11 bases; nucleotides outside the gene matches: 19. CDR1 and CDR2 from the germline V gene are MDHEN and SYDVKM. This CDR3 has 17 amino acids. Full variable domain (missing parts from reference TRBV28 and TRBJ1-1): DVKVTQSSRYLVKRTGEKVFLECVQDMDHENMFWYRQDPGLGLRLIYFSYDVKMKEKGDIPEGYSVSREKKERFSLILESASTNQTSMYLCASSLFPPRDSVREAFFGQGTRLTVV.

The count of this clone is one. Mismatch with germline at one junction end may stem from a read error. The chain couples TRBV28 to TRBJ2-7; perhaps TRBD1 as D (6 bases). The germline V gene encodes CDR1 MDHEN and CDR2 SYDVKM. This CDR3 has 11 residues. Written as DNA, the CDR3 is TGTGCCAGCAGTTTTATCGGGACACCTGTCTTC. Translation gives CASSFIGTPVF.

V gene TRBV6-5 combines with J gene TRBJ2-4; perhaps TRBD2 as D (6 bases). CDR3 size: 16 residues. The germline V gene encodes CDR1 MNHEY and CDR2 SVGAGI. The V and J ends lost 0 bases and 3 bases respectively, with 12 bases between them. DNA of the CDR3: TGTGCCAGCAGTTACTCTCCGGACGGGGGCAAAAACATTCAGTACTTC. Its translation: CASSYSPDGGKNIQYF.

CDR3: CASSVAGRMQSNTDTQYF. For the CDR3, the DNA is TGTGCCAGCAGCGTAGCCGGGAGAATGCAATCCAACACAGATACGCAGTATTTT. The rearrangement links TRBV9 to TRBJ2-3, with D possibly TRBD2 on 6 matching bases. Germline V gives CDR1 SGDLS, CDR2 YYNGEE. The V end lost 0 bases, the J end lost 2 bases, and 19 bases lay between the germline ends. The CDR3 contains 18 residues.

This rearrangement joins TRBV2 to TRBJ2-7, with 8 positions matching TRBD1. CDR3 length: 12 residues. The germline V gene has CDR1 SNHLY and CDR2 FYNNEI. V was clipped by 6 bases and J by 3 bases; unmatched bases: 1. The CDR3 nucleotides are TGTGCCAGCAGGGACAGGGTCTACGAGCAGTACTTC. It specifies CASRDRVYEQYF.

V usage is TRBV5-1 and J usage is TRBJ1-6; D is undetermined. This CDR3 is built from 16 residues. CDR1 is SGHRS, CDR2 YFSETQ, per germline. V lost 2 bases, J lost 7 bases, and 16 bases lay in between. In DNA form, the CDR3 reads TGCGCCAGCAGCTTTGGTACGGGAAACACCAATTCACCCCTCCACTTT. Its translation is CASSFGTGNTNSPLHF.

The rearrangement joins TRBV7-2 to TRBJ1-1; the D gene is possibly TRBD1 (6 bases). The CDR3 extends over 14 amino acids. V was cut by 1 base and J by 6 bases, with 12 bases left in between. Germline V lookup: CDR1 SGHTA, CDR2 FQGNSA. The CDR3 bases are TGTGCCAGCAGCTTAGGGGGGGGCAGGTCTGAAGCTTTCTTT. It yields the protein CASSLGGGRSEAFF.

V and J are TRBV28 and TRBJ1-1; 12 nucleotides agree with TRBD1. The V segment lost 6 bases and the J segment 5 bases; nucleotides outside the gene matches: 7. The germline V gene has CDR1 MDHEN and CDR2 SYDVKM. The CDR3 has 15 residues. The CDR3 DNA sequence: TGTGCCAGCAGGGAAGGGACAGGGGGCTGGACTGAAGCTTTCTTT. It specifies CASREGTGGWTEAFF. Variable domain in full (rest from reference TRBV28 and TRBJ1-1): DVKVTQSSRYLVKRTGEKVFLECVQDMDHENMFWYRQDPGLGLRLIYFSYDVKMKEKGDIPEGYSVSREKKERFSLILESASTNQTSMYLCASREGTGGWTEAFFGQGTRLTVV.

This chain uses TRBV6-4 with TRBJ1-5; 12 positions agree with TRBD1. Germline CDR1 is MRHNA and CDR2 is SNTAGT. With V trimmed by 7 bases and J by 9 bases, 10 bases remained unmatched. The CDR3 has 15 residues. The CDR3 DNA follows: TGTGCCAGCACCGGGACAGGGGGCTTCTATCGGCCCCAGCATTTT. Protein: CASTGTGGFYRPQHF.